Below are 25 T cell receptor beta chains sequenced from a single sample in a study of CD8+CD57+ T cells in acquired aplastic anemia. The TCR beta profiling, which covered VDJ combination and CDR3 sequence, was carried out using genomic DNA as the template. TCRdb fed the reads into MiXCR, producing one record per CDR3 protein. The top ten clones hold roughly 8% of a sample with 250,000 to 300,000 distinct CDR3 sequences, approximately 56% of them seen once. The sequenced sample was sorted CD4+, CD8+, or CD8+CD57+ T cells (not recorded which) from PBMCs. The receptor set was obtained from a human donor with severe aplastic anemia or a healthy control (not recorded which).

This chain connects TRBV7-9 to TRBJ1-1; 10 bases match TRBD1. Germline assignment: CDR1 SEHNR and CDR2 FQNEAQ (reference sequence). The length of the CDR3 is 16 residues. With 5 bases clipped from V and 3 bases from J, the junction kept 9 bases outside the gene matches. This chain's CDR3 is CASSPGTGELDTEAFF. The CDR3 coding sequence is TGTGCCAGCAGCCCAGGGACAGGGGAGTTGGACACTGAAGCTTTCTTT.

This chain uses TRBV15 with TRBJ2-1, with 9 bases lining up with TRBD2. CDR1 is LNHNV and CDR2 is YYDKDF in the germline V gene (reference sequence). This CDR3 spans 16 amino acids. The ends lost 3 bases at V and 4 bases at J; junction bases unmatched: 7. CDR3 in DNA: TGTGCCACCAGCAGTACGCGGGGGGGCTCGTACAATGAGCAGTTCTTC. Amino acids: CATSSTRGGSYNEQFF.

V usage is TRBV6-5 and J usage is TRBJ1-6; TRBD1 is a possible D gene (6 bases). This CDR3 comprises 16 residues. V lost 2 bases and J lost 8, with 16 bases in between. The V gene's germline CDR1 is MNHEY and CDR2 SVGAGI. In nucleotides, the CDR3 is TGTGCCAGCAGTTACGGGCGACAGGCCGCTGATTCACCCCTCCACTTT. It codes for CASSYGRQAADSPLHF.

This clonotype has ten or more counts. The V gene is TRBV19, the J gene TRBJ1-4; no reliable D call. The ends were cut back, 5 bases at V and 8 bases at J, with 9 bases in the middle. Looked up from germline, CDR1 is LNHDA and CDR2 is SQIVND (reference sequence). The CDR3 runs to 12 residues. DNA for the CDR3: TGTGCCAGTAGTCACCGACAAGAAAAACTGTTTTTT. As protein: CASSHRQEKLFF. The full variable domain, with the rest looked up from reference TRBV19 and TRBJ1-4, is DGGITQSPKYLFRKEGQNVTLSCEQNLNHDAMYWYRQDPGQGLRLIYYSQIVNDFQKGDIAEGYSVSREKKESFPLTVTSAQKNPTAFYLCASSHRQEKLFFGSGTQLSVL.

Ten or more counts support this clonotype. V is TRBV20-1 and J is TRBJ2-3, with TRBD2 matching 7 bases. The V segment lost 1 base and the J segment 7 bases; nucleotides outside the gene matches: 5. The CDR3 spans 13 residues. CDR1 is DFQATT, CDR2 SNEGSKA, per germline (reference sequence). This chain's CDR3 is CSARGAGVYTQYF. In DNA, the CDR3 is TGCAGTGCTAGAGGGGCGGGGGTATATACGCAGTATTTT.

This clonotype was seen more than once but under ten times. This rearrangement joins TRBV5-1 to TRBJ2-5; TRBD2 matches at 13 bases. The length of the CDR3 is 17 residues. The germline V gene has CDR1 SGHRS and CDR2 YFSETQ. Germline trimming cut 3 bases from V and 4 bases from J; bases unmatched to any gene: 9. CDR3 residues: CASSSAGLAGEGETQYF. The CDR3 DNA follows: TGCGCCAGCAGCTCTGCCGGACTAGCGGGGGAAGGAGAGACCCAGTACTTC. The entire variable domain, with the rest obtained from reference TRBV5-1 and TRBJ2-5, is as follows: KAGVTQTPRYLIKTRGQQVTLSCSPISGHRSVSWYQQTPGQGLQFLFEYFSETQRNKGNFPGRFSGRQFSNSRSEMNVSTLELGDSALYLCASSSAGLAGEGETQYFGPGTRLLVL.

The chain couples TRBV25-1 to TRBJ1-5; 7 bases match TRBD1. Germline CDR1 MGHDK, CDR2 SYGVNS. CDR3 length: 16 residues. V shed 4 bases, J shed 1 base, and the junction held 7 bases outside the gene matches. In DNA form, the CDR3 reads TGTGCCAGCAGTGGGCAGACAGGGTCGAGCAATCAGCCCCAGCATTTT. Protein sequence: CASSGQTGSSNQPQHF.

The J gene is TRBJ2-7, the V gene TRBV2, with a possible D match to TRBD1 (6 bases). V lost 6 bases and J lost 7, with 22 bases in between. The CDR3 runs to 15 residues. In germline, CDR1 is SNHLY, CDR2 FYNNEI. The CDR3 protein is CASSEQGLTSGEQYF. DNA of the CDR3: TGTGCCAGCAGCGAACAGGGTCTGACTTCGGGGGAGCAGTACTTC.

At least ten counts were recorded for this clonotype. A read error may account for a junction end that differs from germline. The J gene is TRBJ2-1, the V gene TRBV5-1; D gene ambiguous. The CDR3 covers 11 residues. Germline V gene sequence: CDR1 SGHRS, CDR2 YFSETQ. The CDR3 spells CASSLVGEQFF. CDR3 in DNA: TGTGCCAGCAGTCTAGTCGGTGAGCAGTTCTTC.

This clonotype has a count of ten or more. The chain is built from TRBV4-2 and TRBJ2-5, with D possibly being TRBD2 (5 bases). The CDR3 length is 14 residues. Germline values: CDR1 LGHNA, CDR2 YNFKEQ. With 1 base removed from V and 5 bases from J, the gap between germline ends came to 11 bases. The DNA of the CDR3 is TGTGCCAGCAGCCAAGCTCGGGGTGTGGAGACCCAGTACTTC. Translating gives CASSQARGVETQYF.

This clonotype has ten or more counts. The chain employs TRBV7-6 and TRBJ2-5; D gene unclear. Germline CDR1 reads SGHVS; CDR2 reads FNYEAQ. V was shortened by 0 bases and J by 2 bases, with 10 bases between the two germline ends. The CDR3 covers 15 residues. CDR3 sequence reads: CASSLAPFPQETQYF. In DNA form, the CDR3 reads TGTGCCAGCAGCTTAGCGCCATTCCCGCAAGAGACCCAGTACTTC. Based on the CDR3 plus reference TRBV7-6 and TRBJ2-5, the full variable domain is GAGVSQSPRYKVTKRGQDVALRCDPISGHVSLYWYRQALGQGPEFLTYFNYEAQQDKSGLPNDRFSAERPEGSISTLTIQRTEQRDSAMYRCASSLAPFPQETQYFGPGTRLLVL.

This clonotype was counted at least ten times. J is TRBJ2-3 and V is TRBV6-5; D assignment may be TRBD1 or TRBD2 (5 bases each). This CDR3 is 15 amino acids long. CDR1 and CDR2 from the germline V gene are MNHEY and SVGAGI. Trimming cost V 6 bases and J 3 bases, with 16 bases left between them. The CDR3 region is CASSPPAGRTDTQYF. Here the CDR3 DNA reads TGTGCCAGCAGCCCCCCGGCAGGGAGAACAGATACGCAGTATTTT.

The chain recombines TRBV7-3 with TRBJ2-5; D remains ambiguous. CDR1 and CDR2 (germline): SGHTA, FQGTGA. With 2 bases removed from V and 5 bases from J, the gap between germline ends came to 12 bases. CDR3 length: 14 residues. The CDR3, as DNA: TGTGCCAGCAGCTTAGTAGTGCCCCGGGAGACCCAGTACTTC. This gives the protein CASSLVVPRETQYF.

The V call is TRBV5-1, the J call TRBJ2-1; TRBD2 aligns across 8 bases. The germline gives CDR1 SGHRS, CDR2 YFSETQ. The CDR3 sequence is 16 residues long. Unmatched junction bases numbered 11, after V lost 4 bases and J lost 5 bases. CDR3 DNA: TGCGCCAGCAGCCTCCAACCGAGCGGGAGCGACAATGAGCAGTTCTTC. Protein product: CASSLQPSGSDNEQFF.

A remark on this clonotype: A read error may account for a junction end that differs from germline. The chain couples TRBV19 to TRBJ1-5; a weak D match, TRBD1 (5 bases). Germline CDR1 and CDR2: LNHDA and SQIVND (reference sequence). This CDR3 is 15 amino acids long. DNA for the CDR3: TGTGCCAGTAGTAACCGGGACTTAGGCAATCAGCCACAGCATTTT. It codes for CASSNRDLGNQPQHF.

The CDR3 DNA reads TGTGCCAGTAGTCGGACGGGATCATCTGGGGCCAACGTCCTGACTTTC. Encoded protein: CASSRTGSSGANVLTF. The genes are TRBV19 and TRBJ2-6; possibly TRBD2 for D (5 bases). In germline, CDR1 is LNHDA, CDR2 SQIVND (reference sequence). The CDR3 covers 16 residues. V lost 5 bases to trimming and J lost 1 base, with 12 bases between them. Supplemented by reference TRBV19 and TRBJ2-6, the full variable domain reads DGGITQSPKYLFRKEGQNVTLSCEQNLNHDAMYWYRQDPGQGLRLIYYSQIVNDFQKGDIAEGYSVSREKKESFPLTVTSAQKNPTAFYLCASSRTGSSGANVLTFGAGSRLTVL.

This clonotype was picked up many times. The gene calls are TRBV20-1 and TRBJ2-3; possibly TRBD1 for D (6 bases). From germline, CDR1 is DFQATT and CDR2 SNEGSKA (reference sequence). The CDR3 has 14 residues. The V gene lost 1 base and the J gene lost 3 bases, with 11 bases spanning the gap. The CDR3 DNA sequence: TGCAGTGCTAGAGTATGGGGGCAAACAGATACGCAGTATTTT. Its translation: CSARVWGQTDTQYF.

The chain employs TRBV15 and TRBJ1-2, with unresolved D. Germline V gene lookup returns CDR1 LNHNV and CDR2 YYDKDF (reference sequence). CDR3 length: 17 residues. Trimming pared 3 bases from V and 0 bases from J, leaving 17 bases between. The DNA of the CDR3 is TGTGCCACCAGCAGTTCCCTACGGAGGGTAACTAACTATGGCTACACCTTC. This codes for CATSSSLRRVTNYGYTF.

This clonotype has just one count. V and J are TRBV7-2 and TRBJ2-5; TRBD2 aligns across 11 bases. V lost 0 bases, J lost 5 bases, and 2 bases stayed unmatched. This CDR3 is 15 amino acids long. Germline lookup yields CDR1 SGHTA and CDR2 FQGNSA. CDR3 sequence reads: CASSLASSGGETQYF. CDR3 in DNA: TGTGCCAGCAGCTTAGCGTCTAGCGGGGGGGAGACCCAGTACTTC.

This clonotype was picked up a small number of times. The rearrangement uses TRBV24-1 and TRBJ2-1; 11 bases map to TRBD1. Germline V CDR1 and CDR2: KGHDR, SFDVKD. This CDR3 is 16 amino acids long. The J segment lost 7 bases and the V segment lost 3 bases, leaving 7 bases of the junction unmatched. The CDR3 nucleotides are TGTGCCACCAGTGATGTCGGACAGGGGGCCACTAATGAGCAGTTCTTC. Translated: CATSDVGQGATNEQFF.

This clonotype was seen many times. The chain has TRBV7-3 and TRBJ1-2, with TRBD1 matching 11 bases. Germline CDR1 and CDR2: SGHTA and FQGTGA. This CDR3 is built from 15 residues. V trimming: 5 bases; J trimming: 8 bases; junction bases outside the gene matches: 10. The CDR3 DNA is TGTGCCAGCAGCCCCTATAGGACAGGGGGCGACGGCTACACCTTC. The encoded protein is CASSPYRTGGDGYTF.

The sample holds one count of this clonotype. The rearrangement joins TRBV7-9 to TRBJ1-1; possibly TRBD1 for D (6 bases). Trimming shortened V by 3 bases and J by 2 bases, and 13 bases separated the two germline ends. CDR1 and CDR2 (germline): SEHNR, FQNEAQ (reference sequence). The CDR3 length is 15 residues. The CDR3 bases are TGTGCCAGCAGCTTCCTTAGGACAGTCAACACTGAAGCTTTCTTT. Its translation: CASSFLRTVNTEAFF. Combining the CDR3 with reference TRBV7-9 and TRBJ1-1 gives the whole variable domain DTGVSQNPRHKITKRGQNVTFRCDPISEHNRLYWYRQTLGQGPEFLTYFQNEAQLEKSRLLSDRFSAERPKGSFSTLEIQRTEQGDSAMYLCASSFLRTVNTEAFFGQGTRLTVV.

This clonotype was counted at least ten times. This chain connects TRBV29-1 to TRBJ1-2; D call uncertain. CDR3 length: 15 residues. V lost 1 base and J lost 0, with 12 bases in between. Germline loops: CDR1 SQVTM, CDR2 ANQGSEA. The CDR3 DNA follows: TGCAGCGTTGAAGGTGCTCCGGGAGCTAACTATGGCTACACCTTC. It yields the protein CSVEGAPGANYGYTF.

The genes are TRBV20-1 and TRBJ2-5; weak D call: TRBD2 (5 bases). CDR3 length equals 13 residues. CDR1 DFQATT and CDR2 SNEGSKA come from the germline V gene (reference sequence). Trimming removed 3 bases from V and 3 bases from J, with 11 bases in between. The chain's CDR3 is CSARPGTKETQYF. The CDR3 DNA follows: TGCAGTGCTAGGCCGGGAACTAAAGAGACCCAGTACTTC.

The chain combines TRBV6-5 with TRBJ1-2, with TRBD1 as a possible D gene (6 bases). Per germline, CDR1 MNHEY and CDR2 SVGAGI. CDR3 length: 12 residues. The V and J ends lost 6 bases and 8 bases respectively, with 13 bases between them. In nucleotides, the CDR3 is TGTGCCAGCAGCCCCTCGACAGGAGGCTACACCTTC. Translation: CASSPSTGGYTF.